The rows below give T cell receptor beta chains drawn from one sample of a study of blood T cell repertoires in COVID-19. Assay: immunoSEQ multiplex PCR; the TCRdb copy retains only in-frame clones and omits some. The table lists roughly 410,000 clones, about 91% of them singletons. The sample comprised peripheral blood. The source of these receptors is a woman aged 40 to 55 with COVID-19, enrolled during active disease. Both conserved end residues are part of each CDR3. The order of the fields is V gene, clone size, J gene, D gene, CDR3 protein, CDR3 DNA. The D gene is left open where the match is weak. Clone size, where shown, is once, few, many, or a class for clones that have expanded.

v_call: TRBV15; clone_size: NA; j_call: TRBJ2-7; d_call: NA; cdr3_aa: CATRRRGVNEQYF; cdr3_nt: TGTGCCACCAGACGCAGGGGGGTGAACGAGCAGTACTTC
v_call: TRBV5-6; clone_size: NA; j_call: TRBJ1-2; d_call: TRBD1; cdr3_aa: CASSLVDRGVGYTF; cdr3_nt: TGTGCCAGCAGCTTGGTAGACAGGGGGGTTGGCTACACCTTC
v_call: TRBV18; clone_size: NA; j_call: TRBJ2-7; d_call: TRBD1; cdr3_aa: CASSGTGVYEQYF; cdr3_nt: TGTGCCAGCTCCGGGACAGGAGTGTACGAGCAGTACTTC
v_call: TRBV5-6; clone_size: NA; j_call: TRBJ2-7; d_call: NA; cdr3_aa: CASSLQAGYNYPSF; cdr3_nt: TGTGCCAGCAGCTTACAAGCGGGTTATAATTACCCCTCCTTC
v_call: TRBV30; clone_size: NA; j_call: TRBJ2-7; d_call: TRBD1; cdr3_aa: CAWDRGPASYEQYF; cdr3_nt: TGTGCCTGGGACAGGGGGCCCGCCTCCTACGAGCAGTACTTC
v_call: TRBV4-1; clone_size: once; j_call: TRBJ2-3; d_call: TRBD1; cdr3_aa: CASSLGQGSRRGTDTQYF; cdr3_nt: TGCGCCAGCAGCCTTGGACAGGGATCCAGGCGAGGCACAGATACGCAGTATTTT
v_call: TRBV2; clone_size: NA; j_call: TRBJ1-5; d_call: NA; cdr3_aa: CASGRDNQPQHF; cdr3_nt: TGTGCCAGCGGCAGGGACAATCAGCCCCAGCATTTT
v_call: TRBV4-2; clone_size: NA; j_call: TRBJ2-1; d_call: TRBD2; cdr3_aa: CASSQAPSGPYNEQFF; cdr3_nt: TGTGCCAGCAGCCAAGCGCCTAGCGGTCCCTACAATGAGCAGTTCTTC
v_call: TRBV7-2; clone_size: NA; j_call: TRBJ1-2; d_call: NA; cdr3_aa: CASRDTGYAGYTF; cdr3_nt: TGTGCCAGCAGAGACACAGGGTATGCTGGCTACACCTTC
v_call: TRBV30; clone_size: NA; j_call: TRBJ1-1; d_call: TRBD1; cdr3_aa: CAWSYRGSTEAFF; cdr3_nt: TGTGCCTGGAGCTACAGGGGCTCCACTGAAGCTTTCTTT
v_call: TRBV6-5; clone_size: NA; j_call: TRBJ1-1; d_call: TRBD1; cdr3_aa: CASSRAGTENTEAFF; cdr3_nt: TGTGCCAGCAGCCGGGCCGGGACAGAAAACACTGAAGCTTTCTTT
v_call: TRBV30; clone_size: few; j_call: TRBJ1-2; d_call: NA; cdr3_aa: CAWKRGFGLEDGYTF; cdr3_nt: TGTGCCTGGAAAAGGGGATTCGGCTTAGAGGATGGCTACACCTTC
v_call: TRBV7-2; clone_size: NA; j_call: TRBJ2-1; d_call: TRBD1; cdr3_aa: CASSSDRGPWDEQFF; cdr3_nt: TGTGCCAGCAGCTCCGACAGGGGCCCTTGGGATGAGCAGTTCTTC
v_call: TRBV5-1; clone_size: NA; j_call: TRBJ2-7; d_call: TRBD2; cdr3_aa: CASSLSSGELDEQYF; cdr3_nt: TGCGCCAGCAGCTTGTCTAGCGGCGAGCTTGACGAGCAGTACTTC
v_call: TRBV27; clone_size: NA; j_call: TRBJ2-3; d_call: TRBD2; cdr3_aa: CASSLWTSGSGDTQYF; cdr3_nt: TGTGCCAGCAGTCTCTGGACTAGCGGGAGCGGAGATACGCAGTATTTT
v_call: TRBV12-3/TRBV12-4; clone_size: NA; j_call: TRBJ1-1; d_call: NA; cdr3_aa: CASSFSWNTEAFF; cdr3_nt: TGTGCCAGCAGTTTTAGTTGGAACACTGAAGCTTTCTTT
v_call: TRBV11-2; clone_size: NA; j_call: TRBJ1-2; d_call: NA; cdr3_aa: CASSSGMRVGYTF; cdr3_nt: TGTGCCAGCAGCTCAGGGATGAGAGTTGGCTACACCTTC
v_call: TRBV30; clone_size: NA; j_call: TRBJ1-1; d_call: NA; cdr3_aa: CAWSKDRFRNTEAFF; cdr3_nt: TGTGCCTGGAGCAAAGACAGATTCAGAAACACTGAAGCTTTCTTT
v_call: TRBV6-5; clone_size: NA; j_call: TRBJ1-2; d_call: TRBD1; cdr3_aa: CASSYDEGGGYGYTF; cdr3_nt: TGTGCCAGCAGTTACGATGAAGGGGGCGGCTATGGCTACACCTTC
v_call: TRBV10-3; clone_size: NA; j_call: TRBJ1-6; d_call: TRBD1; cdr3_aa: CAISIGGQGSNSPLHF; cdr3_nt: TGTGCCATCAGCATCGGGGGACAGGGATCGAATTCACCCCTCCACTTT
v_call: TRBV7-2; clone_size: NA; j_call: TRBJ1-4; d_call: TRBD1; cdr3_aa: CASSIRTGHEKLFF; cdr3_nt: TGTGCCAGCAGCATCAGGACAGGGCATGAAAAACTGTTTTTT
v_call: TRBV4-3; clone_size: NA; j_call: TRBJ1-6; d_call: TRBD1; cdr3_aa: CASSQVPPGQGNSPLHF; cdr3_nt: TGCGCCAGCAGCCAAGTACCCCCCGGACAGGGGAATTCACCCCTCCACTTT
v_call: TRBV5-1; clone_size: NA; j_call: TRBJ1-6; d_call: NA; cdr3_aa: CASSIGQPTKGNSPLHF; cdr3_nt: TGCGCCAGCAGCATAGGACAGCCCACTAAGGGGAATTCACCCCTCCACTTT
v_call: TRBV15; clone_size: NA; j_call: TRBJ1-2; d_call: TRBD1; cdr3_aa: CATSSKTLTGYGYTF; cdr3_nt: TGTGCCACCAGCAGTAAAACTCTGACAGGGTATGGCTACACCTTC
v_call: TRBV27; clone_size: NA; j_call: TRBJ2-3; d_call: TRBD2; cdr3_aa: CASSFRLAGPDTQYF; cdr3_nt: TGTGCCAGCAGTTTCAGACTAGCGGGACCAGATACGCAGTATTTT
v_call: TRBV11-2; clone_size: NA; j_call: TRBJ2-2; d_call: TRBD2; cdr3_aa: CASSFGGGRGGELFF; cdr3_nt: TGTGCCAGCAGCTTTGGGGGAGGGCGCGGCGGGGAGCTGTTTTTT
v_call: TRBV2; clone_size: NA; j_call: TRBJ1-2; d_call: NA; cdr3_aa: CASIPGGDYGYTF; cdr3_nt: TGTGCCAGCATACCCGGGGGGGACTATGGCTACACCTTC
v_call: TRBV11-2; clone_size: NA; j_call: TRBJ1-1; d_call: NA; cdr3_aa: CASSFVQGSDTEAFF; cdr3_nt: TGTGCCAGCAGCTTTGTACAGGGATCGGACACTGAAGCTTTCTTT
v_call: TRBV9; clone_size: NA; j_call: TRBJ1-1; d_call: NA; cdr3_aa: CASSAQSSTVNTEAFF; cdr3_nt: TGTGCCAGCAGCGCCCAAAGCTCGACAGTGAACACTGAAGCTTTCTTT
v_call: TRBV9; clone_size: NA; j_call: TRBJ2-7; d_call: NA; cdr3_aa: CASSVGTSTYEQYF; cdr3_nt: TGTGCCAGCAGCGTGGGGACTTCTACCTACGAGCAGTACTTC
v_call: TRBV6-5; clone_size: NA; j_call: TRBJ1-1; d_call: TRBD1; cdr3_aa: CASSIYGDSLTEAFF; cdr3_nt: TGTGCCAGCAGTATCTACGGGGACAGCCTCACTGAAGCTTTCTTT
v_call: TRBV19; clone_size: NA; j_call: TRBJ1-3; d_call: NA; cdr3_aa: CASRLGTTGNTIYF; cdr3_nt: TGTGCCAGTAGGTTAGGGACAACTGGAAACACCATATATTTT
v_call: TRBV19; clone_size: few; j_call: TRBJ1-5; d_call: NA; cdr3_aa: CASSRGGGNQPQHF; cdr3_nt: TGTGCCAGTAGTAGAGGGGGTGGCAATCAGCCCCAGCATTTT
v_call: TRBV24-1; clone_size: NA; j_call: TRBJ2-1; d_call: NA; cdr3_aa: CATSDLQQGWEWNEQFF; cdr3_nt: TGTGCCACCAGTGATTTACAACAGGGTTGGGAGTGGAATGAGCAGTTCTTC
v_call: TRBV4-1; clone_size: NA; j_call: TRBJ1-1; d_call: NA; cdr3_aa: CASSQDLRETEAFF; cdr3_nt: TGCGCCAGCAGCCAAGATCTGAGGGAAACTGAAGCTTTCTTT
v_call: TRBV9; clone_size: once; j_call: TRBJ2-2; d_call: NA; cdr3_aa: CASSSRSGDTGELFF; cdr3_nt: TGTGCCAGCAGCTCCAGATCGGGGGACACCGGGGAGCTGTTTTTT
v_call: TRBV5-4; clone_size: NA; j_call: TRBJ2-3; d_call: NA; cdr3_aa: CASSLNQASTDTQYF; cdr3_nt: TGTGCCAGCAGCTTGAACCAAGCTAGCACAGATACGCAGTATTTT
v_call: TRBV19; clone_size: NA; j_call: TRBJ1-1; d_call: TRBD1; cdr3_aa: CASSSHPTGETEAFF; cdr3_nt: TGTGCCAGTAGTTCCCACCCGACAGGGGAAACTGAAGCTTTCTTT
v_call: TRBV5-6; clone_size: NA; j_call: TRBJ2-7; d_call: TRBD1; cdr3_aa: CASSERDRRYEQYF; cdr3_nt: TGTGCCAGCAGCGAACGGGACAGGCGCTACGAGCAGTACTTC
v_call: TRBV28; clone_size: NA; j_call: TRBJ1-3; d_call: NA; cdr3_aa: CASSFGRSNTIYF; cdr3_nt: TGTGCCAGCAGTTTTGGGAGGTCCAACACCATATATTTT
v_call: TRBV6-2/TRBV6-3; clone_size: NA; j_call: TRBJ2-3; d_call: NA; cdr3_aa: CASSPRGQFTDTQYF; cdr3_nt: TGTGCCAGCAGTCCCCGCGGACAATTCACAGATACGCAGTATTTT
v_call: TRBV5-1; clone_size: NA; j_call: TRBJ1-2; d_call: NA; cdr3_aa: CASSPRTGINYGYTF; cdr3_nt: TGCGCCAGCAGCCCGCGGACGGGAATTAACTATGGCTACACCTTC